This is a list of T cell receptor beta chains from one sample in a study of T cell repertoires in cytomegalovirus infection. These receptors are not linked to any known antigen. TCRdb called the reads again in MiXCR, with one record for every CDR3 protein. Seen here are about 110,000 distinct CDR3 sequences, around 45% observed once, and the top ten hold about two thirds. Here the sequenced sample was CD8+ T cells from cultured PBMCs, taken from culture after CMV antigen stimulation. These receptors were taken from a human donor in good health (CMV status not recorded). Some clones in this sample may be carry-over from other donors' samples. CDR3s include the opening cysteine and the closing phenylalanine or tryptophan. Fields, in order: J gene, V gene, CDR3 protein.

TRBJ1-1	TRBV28	CASSLTSRNTEAFF
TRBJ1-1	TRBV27	CASSLYPGNTEAFF
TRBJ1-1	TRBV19	CATEGAQGGAFF
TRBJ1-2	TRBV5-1	CASSLDIPTHGYTF
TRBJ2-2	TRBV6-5	CASSPTNTGELFF
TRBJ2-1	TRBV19	CASSIASYNEQFF
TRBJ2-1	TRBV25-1	CASSSGLNVGDGSYNEQFF
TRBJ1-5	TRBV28	CASSFSSRSNQPQHF
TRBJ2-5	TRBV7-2	CASSNSWETQYF
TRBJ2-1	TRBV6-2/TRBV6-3	CASSEMANEQFF
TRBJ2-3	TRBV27	CASSLSSLTDTQYF
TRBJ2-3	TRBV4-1	CASSPMGTGSADTQYF
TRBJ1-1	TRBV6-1	CASSYVGASFF
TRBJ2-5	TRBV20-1	CSARDLSPLLTIEETQYF
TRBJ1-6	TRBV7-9	CASSLEGPDVLHF
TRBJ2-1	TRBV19	CACSIQTFGHDEQFF
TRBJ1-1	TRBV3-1	CASSQVGVNTEAFF
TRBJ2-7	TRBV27	CASSSPRGGWYEQYF
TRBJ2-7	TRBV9	CASSEDVSSEQYF
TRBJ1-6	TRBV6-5	CASSFPGSALHF
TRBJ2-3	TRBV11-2	CASSLERLAFRADTQYF
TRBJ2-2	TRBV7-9	CASSPFPGQANTGELFF
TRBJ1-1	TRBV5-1	CASSSSQGVRTEAFF
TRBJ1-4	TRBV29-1	CSVVMGGGEKLFF
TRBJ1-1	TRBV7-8	CASSPRGDRLEAFF
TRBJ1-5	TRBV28	CASKEFNQPQHF
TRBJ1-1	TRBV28	CASSPWTENTEAFF
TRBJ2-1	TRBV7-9	CASSGRGRSYNEQFF
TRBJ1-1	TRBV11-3	CASSPSPNTEAFF
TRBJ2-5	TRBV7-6	CASSLLLTETQYF
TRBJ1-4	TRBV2	CASRDGREKLFF